This T cell receptor (beta chain) was recorded in a study of T cell changes during pregnancy in multiple sclerosis. V dropped 1 base and J dropped 7; count of bases not matched to a gene: 4. Per germline, CDR1 SGHRS and CDR2 YFSETQ. The CDR3 has 15 residues. Sequenced by immunoSEQ multiplex PCR; TCRdb stores in-frame clones only, minus some. The table includes tens of thousands of clones, 90% to 95% detected once. The V and J genes are TRBV5-1 and TRBJ1-6, with 8 bases aligning to TRBD1. This material consisted of peripheral blood, taken before pregnancy. The receptor was derived from a female donor with multiple sclerosis, enrolled in a pregnancy study. This chain's CDR3 is CASSLQQGVNSPLHF. Here the CDR3 DNA reads TGCGCCAGCAGCTTGCAACAGGGGGTGAATTCACCCCTCCACTTT.